This T cell receptor beta chain was captured in a study of shared clonotypes between healthy human individuals. The wider study: For every donor, three CD4 naive, three CD4 memory, two CD8 naive and one CD8 memory plates were used.

The germline gives CDR1 MNHEY, CDR2 SMNVEV (reference sequence). V lost 2 bases, J lost 3 bases, and 8 bases lay in between. The CDR3 covers 13 residues. Terminally differentiated effector memory CD45RA+ cells were excluded from the naive CD8 cells, which were CD45RO-negative and positively selected for CCR7. Points on this clone: Its antigen is not known. At the DNA level, this CDR3 is encoded by other sequences in the same sample as well.

Some 30,000 T cell genomes (approximately 0.2 ug DNA) went into each sorted-subset replicate. Measured with immunoSEQ multiplex PCR; TCRdb has only the in-frame clones, and not every one. The profile shows 1.5 million to 2.5 million clones, around 96% of them singletons. The study's findings and limits: Generally, estimated richness proved larger in naive subsets than it did in memory subsets. Generation probabilities were higher for clonotypes shared across all four sorted-subset donors than for unshared ones.

This chain links TRBV27 with TRBJ2-7; no reliable D call. The sequence derives from a man between 18 and 29 years old in good health. Sequencing used naive CD8+ T cells sorted from blood. This CDR3 is CASSLKGSYEQYF. CDR3 DNA sequence: TGTGCCAGCAGTTTAAAGGGAAGCTACGAGCAGTACTTC.